Below are 10 T cell receptor beta chains sequenced from a single sample in a study of cytomegalovirus exposure and HLA in healthy donors. Primers included in the PCR were 60 Vbeta and 13 Jbeta primers. Repertoires were generated with immunoSEQ multiplex PCR, while TCRdb's copy carries only in-frame clones and drops some. The sample carries roughly 280,000 clones, about 66% recorded once. Sequenced input: PBMCs. The receptors originated from a female donor in good health and CMV-seronegative.

This chain links TRBV28 with TRBJ2-1, with a weak D call TRBD2 (7 bases). V was trimmed by 3 bases and J by 6 bases, leaving 15 bases between them. This CDR3 spans 15 amino acids. Germline V gives CDR1 MDHEN, CDR2 SYDVKM. CDR3 bases: TGTGCCAGCAGTTTTGCGGGGGCCCTTTTCAATGAGCAGTTCTTC. Translating it yields CASSFAGALFNEQFF.

This chain uses TRBV11-3 with TRBJ2-5, with unresolved D. Trimming pared 5 bases from V and 2 bases from J, leaving 3 bases between. This CDR3 comprises 11 residues. CDR1 SGHNT and CDR2 YENEEA come from the germline V gene. In nucleotides, the CDR3 is TGTGCCAGCAGCCGTCAAGAGACCCAGTACTTC. Amino acid sequence: CASSRQETQYF.

V usage is TRBV19 and J usage is TRBJ2-7; D not resolved. Germline V gene sequence: CDR1 LNHDA, CDR2 SQIVND (reference sequence). Trimming pared 6 bases from V and 0 bases from J, leaving 6 bases between. This CDR3 contains 12 residues. Here the CDR3 DNA reads TGTGCCAGTAGCCGGAGCTCCTACGAGCAGTACTTC. Protein: CASSRSSYEQYF.

The chain uses TRBV6-5 and TRBJ1-6, with D possibly TRBD1 on 5 matching bases. The V end lost 8 bases, the J end lost 0 bases, and 11 bases lay between the germline ends. CDR1 and CDR2 from the germline V gene are MNHEY and SVGAGI. The CDR3 covers 15 residues. The CDR3 DNA reads TGTGCCAGCTCCCGGGGGGTCTCCTATAATTCACCCCTCCACTTT. This translates into CASSRGVSYNSPLHF.

The chain links TRBV11-3 to TRBJ1-2; 9 bases are a match to TRBD1. Germline V gene sequence: CDR1 SGHNT, CDR2 YENEEA. The CDR3 loop spans 16 amino acids. Unmatched junction bases numbered 9, after V lost 1 base and J lost 6 bases. CDR3 DNA: TGTGCCAGCAGCTTAGCCTGGGACAGGGTTGAAAATGGCTACACCTTC. This encodes CASSLAWDRVENGYTF.

V gene TRBV18 combines with J gene TRBJ2-5; D perhaps matches TRBD2 (5 bases). The CDR3 length is 14 residues. Germline V gene lookup returns CDR1 KGHSH and CDR2 LQKENI. V lost 5 bases and J lost 1, with 11 bases in between. The chain's CDR3 is CASSALEPQETQYF. The DNA for the CDR3 is TGTGCCAGCTCAGCACTAGAGCCCCAAGAGACCCAGTACTTC. The whole variable domain, remainder taken from reference TRBV18 and TRBJ2-5, is NAGVMQNPRHLVRRRGQEARLRCSPMKGHSHVYWYRQLPEEGLKFMVYLQKENIIDESGMPKERFSAEFPKEGPSILRIQQVVRGDSAAYFCASSALEPQETQYFGPGTRLLVL.

V usage is TRBV7-9 and J usage is TRBJ1-2; D is perhaps TRBD1 (5 bases). In germline, CDR1 is SEHNR, CDR2 FQNEAQ (reference sequence). CDR3 size: 15 residues. V lost 5 bases and J 8 bases, leaving 21 bases between the germline ends. CDR3 residues: CASSMSGLNLGGYTF. DNA of the CDR3: TGTGCCAGCAGCATGTCAGGGCTGAACCTCGGGGGCTACACCTTC.

This clone was observed a few times. The chain employs TRBV7-9 and TRBJ1-3; no firm D call. CDR3 size: 16 residues. V lost 1 base to trimming and J lost 9 bases, with 19 bases between them. Germline V gene lookup returns CDR1 SEHNR and CDR2 FQNEAQ (reference sequence). In DNA form, the CDR3 reads TGTGCCAGCAGCTTAGATGGCGAGACGGGGAAGGCCACCATATATTTT. Encoded protein: CASSLDGETGKATIYF. Drawing the rest from reference TRBV7-9 and TRBJ1-3, the complete variable domain is DTGVSQNPRHKITKRGQNVTFRCDPISEHNRLYWYRQTLGQGPEFLTYFQNEAQLEKSRLLSDRFSAERPKGSFSTLEIQRTEQGDSAMYLCASSLDGETGKATIYFGEGSWLTVV.

This clone was observed once. The J gene is TRBJ2-1, the V gene TRBV6-5; maybe TRBD2 (5 bases). Between the trimmed V and J ends, which lost 6 bases and 7 bases, there was a span of 10 bases. The CDR3 is made up of 12 amino acids. Germline CDR1 is MNHEY and CDR2 is SVGAGI. In nucleotides, the CDR3 is TGTGCCAGCAGCCCCACTAGTAATGAGCAGTTCTTC. Translation: CASSPTSNEQFF.

This sequence joins TRBV28 and TRBJ2-1, with 7 bases matching TRBD1. The germline V gene has CDR1 MDHEN and CDR2 SYDVKM. The V segment lost 5 bases and the J segment 7 bases; nucleotides outside the gene matches: 2. This CDR3 has 12 amino acids. The CDR3 nucleotides read TGTGCCAGCAGTCTACAGGGGAATGAGCAGTTCTTC. It codes for CASSLQGNEQFF.